This T cell receptor beta chain was recorded in a study of spatial heterogeneity in lung cancer. About the research overall: 55 to 80 TRACERx patients with early, untreated non-small cell lung cancer donated samples.

This clonotype occurred many times. The CDR3 totals 12 residues. Germline V gives CDR1 KGHSH, CDR2 LQKENI. V was shortened by 4 bases and J by 7 bases, with 10 bases between the two germline ends. Time point reported: blood at routine non-recurrence follow-up after resection. TCRdb independently ran MiXCR on the 5' RACE reads; one entry per CDR3 protein. This table has over 15,000 distinct CDR3 sequences, more than 8% appearing once. Here the sequenced sample was PBMCs, taken at follow-up. The receptor's source is a male donor with early-stage non-small cell lung cancer. The rearrangement joins TRBV18 to TRBJ1-1, with D possibly being TRBD1 (6 bases). The CDR3 nucleotides read TGTGCCAGCTCACGGGGGCCCAGTGAAGCTTTCTTT. Protein sequence: CASSRGPSEAFF.